The clone carrying this T cell receptor beta chain appeared a few times. As yet, its antigen is unknown. It was 5'RACE with constant-segment primers that produced the TCR alpha and TCR beta cDNA libraries, which carried sample barcodes and UMIs. TCRdb called the 5' RACE reads again in MiXCR, with one record for every CDR3 protein. The repertoire holds fewer than 300,000 distinct CDR3 sequences, with approximately 15% as singletons. The V and J ends lost 5 bases and 2 bases respectively, with 11 bases between them. CDR1 and CDR2 from the germline V gene are SGHRS and YFSETQ. This CDR3 is built from 14 residues. The sample is drawn from a study of T-cell memory formation after mild COVID-19. Looking at the study overall: In these data, TCR clusters were largely donor specific. Broader study findings: Contracting clones localized mainly to CM and EM when CD4+ and mainly to EMRA when CD8+.

The origin of this receptor is a man aged 18 to 30 who had mild COVID-19 (a few samples of this study predate the infection). Cell type and time point are not known. Sequencing was performed on PBMCs or a T cell subset sorted from them (not recorded which). V gene TRBV5-1 combines with J gene TRBJ1-5; D is uncertain. The chain's CDR3 is CASRPGSGNQPQHF. In nucleotides, the CDR3 is TGCGCCAGCAGACCGGGTAGCGGCAATCAGCCCCAGCATTTT.